The entry below describes one T cell receptor (beta chain). Only in-frame clones appear in the TCRdb table, and some are missing; sequencing was by immunoSEQ multiplex PCR. The sample includes 20,000 to 25,000 clones, 75% to 95% of them seen just once. These data are taken from a study of OX40 agonist ivuxolimab in advanced cancers. CDR1 SEHNR and CDR2 FQNEAQ come from the germline V gene (reference sequence). This CDR3 is 14 amino acids long. The V segment lost 5 bases and the J segment 5 bases; nucleotides outside the gene matches: 8. The chain recombines TRBV7-9 with TRBJ2-5, with TRBD1 identical over 7 bases. This sequence was found in an adult with an advanced solid tumor such as melanoma, head and neck, liver or kidney cancer. The sample consisted of CD4+ or CD8+ T cells sorted from blood, taken in a trial of the OX40 agonist ivuxolimab. The CDR3 DNA follows: TGTGCCAGCAGCCGTTTCGACAGGGTTGAGACCCAGTACTTC. Residues: CASSRFDRVETQYF.